This T cell receptor (beta chain) was identified in a study of blood T cells in healthy people across ages. With a J-beta primer mix and a sample-barcoded 5' primer, a second PCR ran 7 to 11 cycles. One entry per CDR3 protein, called by TCRdb with MiXCR from the 5' RACE reads. This sample has about 800,000 distinct CDR3 sequences, with about 25% found just once. V lost 4 bases to trimming and J lost 0 bases; unmatched junction nucleotides: 9. CDR3 size: 17 residues. The V gene's germline CDR1 is KGHSH and CDR2 LQKENI. This clonotype was counted only a few times. The same sample was also used in a study of T cells of mothers and their children. That investigation notes: The TCR beta CDR3 read count exceeded 8.5 million for each mother and was about 3 million for each child.

The gene calls are TRBV18 and TRBJ2-5; TRBD2 aligns across 9 bases. This receptor was identified in a boy younger than 18 in good health. The source material was blood. This CDR3 is CASSRQSLAGNQETQYF. The CDR3 DNA reads TGTGCCAGCTCACGTCAGAGCCTAGCGGGGAACCAAGAGACCCAGTACTTC.